These T cell receptor beta chains were read from a single sample in a study of blood T cells in healthy people across ages. TCRdb called the 5' RACE reads again in MiXCR, with one record for every CDR3 protein. The repertoire has 1,100,000 or so distinct CDR3 sequences, 40% to 55% of them found once; the top ten carry under 20%. The sequencing input was blood. Receptors originate from a woman aged 60-70 years in good health. CDR3s include the opening cysteine and the closing phenylalanine or tryptophan. A D gene is named only where the DNA matches it firmly. A row's size may be missing; if present it is once, few, many or a size class.

D gene	V gene	J gene	clone size	CDR3 DNA	CDR3 protein
.	TRBV28	TRBJ2-1	.	TGTGCCAGCAGCCTCCTCCAGGGGGGAGCCTACAATGAGCAGTTCTTC	CASSLLQGGAYNEQFF
.	TRBV12-3/TRBV12-4	TRBJ1-1	once	TGTGCCCTCGGGCTCGGGGGCCTGACTGAAGCTTTCTTT	CALGLGGLTEAFF
.	TRBV5-1	TRBJ2-2	.	TGCGCCAGCAGCTCAGACTCCGGCGGGGAGCTGTTTTTT	CASSSDSGGELFF
.	TRBV29-1	TRBJ2-1	few	TGCAGCGTTGAATCGGCGGGGGCGCAGTTCTTC	CSVESAGAQFF
.	TRBV20-1	TRBJ1-1	.	TGCAGTGCTAGAGATCCCAGGGCGGGTCCGAACACTGAAGCTTTCTTT	CSARDPRAGPNTEAFF
.	TRBV28	TRBJ1-2	.	TGTGCCAGCAGGGGGGAAACTGTGGGAAATCGCTATGGCTACACCTTC	CASRGETVGNRYGYTF
.	TRBV29-1	TRBJ2-1	.	TGCAGCGCACAGCTGCGCAGCATCGACTCCTACAATGAGCAGTTCTTC	CSAQLRSIDSYNEQFF
.	TRBV7-9	TRBJ1-6	.	TGTGCCAGCAGCTTAAGCTCTTCACCCCTCCACTTT	CASSLSSSPLHF
TRBD2	TRBV20-1	TRBJ2-1	few	TGCAGTGCTAGAGTCGCTAGCGGCGGCGATGAGCAGTTCTTC	CSARVASGGDEQFF
.	TRBV18	TRBJ2-3	.	TGTGCCAGCTCACCAACGAGGGAGGCGGCGGGCACAGATACGCAGTATTTT	CASSPTREAAGTDTQYF
.	TRBV5-1	TRBJ2-4	.	TGCGCCAGCAGCGGAACGGTAGCCAAAAACATTCAGTACTTC	CASSGTVAKNIQYF